One sample yielded the 17 T cell receptor beta chains listed below, sequenced in a study of PD-1 blockade in classical Hodgkin lymphoma. TCRdb's copy holds only in-frame clones and misses some; the assay was immunoSEQ multiplex PCR. The sample has 1,900 or so clones, about 80% seen once. Each patient's relapse followed autologous stem cell transplantation, and brentuximab vedotin exposure varied. PBMCs, once thawed, yielded CD8+ T cells isolated by magnetic negative selection. The sample consisted of CD8+ T cells from blood, taken at baseline. Every receptor here comes from a human donor with classical Hodgkin lymphoma.

V gene TRBV9 combines with J gene TRBJ2-1; 13 bases agree with TRBD2. The CDR3 sequence is 16 residues long. V dropped 4 bases and J dropped 5; count of bases not matched to a gene: 6. The germline V gene encodes CDR1 SGDLS and CDR2 YYNGEE. CDR3 sequence reads: CASSPQLAGGHNEQFF. The CDR3 nucleotides read TGTGCCAGCAGCCCGCAACTAGCGGGGGGGCACAATGAGCAGTTCTTC.

CDR3: CASRRDSASSYNEQFF. In DNA form, the CDR3 reads TGCGCCAGCAGAAGGGACAGCGCAAGCTCCTACAATGAGCAGTTCTTC. The chain recombines TRBV5-1 with TRBJ2-1; 7 positions match TRBD1. Germline V gene data show CDR1 as SGHRS and CDR2 as YFSETQ. CDR3 size: 16 residues. The J segment lost 0 bases and the V segment lost 5 bases, leaving 8 bases of the junction unmatched.

V gene TRBV28 combines with J gene TRBJ1-1; possibly TRBD1 for D (5 bases). V lost 4 bases and J lost 0, with 9 bases in between. This CDR3 spans 14 amino acids. CDR1 MDHEN and CDR2 SYDVKM come from the germline V gene. The CDR3 nucleotides read TGTGCCAGCAGTTATCCAGGGTTGAACACTGAAGCTTTCTTT. Translating it yields CASSYPGLNTEAFF.

Only a few counts were recorded for this clone. J is TRBJ1-1 and V is TRBV29-1, with 8 nucleotides matching TRBD1. This CDR3 spans 15 amino acids. CDR1 is SQVTM and CDR2 is ANQGSEA in the germline V gene. With 0 bases clipped from V and 1 base from J, the junction kept 4 bases outside the gene matches. The chain's CDR3 is CSVEDYDRGNTEAFF. CDR3 nucleotides: TGCAGCGTTGAAGATTACGACAGGGGGAACACTGAAGCTTTCTTT.

The CDR3 DNA reads as TGTGCCAGCAGGCTTACAGGGGGCGAAAACACTGAAGCTTTCTTT. Its protein product is CASRLTGGENTEAFF. J is TRBJ1-1 and V is TRBV6-6, with 9 bases that match TRBD1. CDR3 length: 15 residues. Germline V gene sequence: CDR1 MNHNY, CDR2 SVGAGI (reference sequence). Trimming removed 6 bases from V and 2 bases from J; junction bases left unmatched: 7.

This chain links TRBV28 with TRBJ1-3, with D unresolved. The germline gives CDR1 MDHEN, CDR2 SYDVKM. Trimming pared 7 bases from V and 4 bases from J, leaving 17 bases between. This CDR3 is 15 amino acids long. DNA of the CDR3: TGTGCCAGCACCTCCCAGACTGATAGGGGAAACACCATATATTTT. Its protein product is CASTSQTDRGNTIYF.

A few counts support this clone. The chain joins TRBV7-9 to TRBJ1-1; D is undetermined. The CDR3 has 13 residues. V lost 6 bases and J lost 0, with 8 bases in between. Germline V lookup: CDR1 SEHNR, CDR2 FQNEAQ (reference sequence). CDR3 sequence reads: CASRPSVNTEAFF. The CDR3 DNA is TGTGCCAGCAGACCAAGTGTGAACACTGAAGCTTTCTTT.

The gene calls are TRBV15 and TRBJ1-1; D gene ambiguous. CDR3 size: 13 residues. Germline V gives CDR1 LNHNV, CDR2 YYDKDF (reference sequence). V was clipped by 0 bases and J by 6 bases, with 8 bases between them. CDR3 in DNA: TGTGCCACCAGCAGAGATGGGCTCTCTGAAGCTTTCTTT. Amino acid sequence: CATSRDGLSEAFF.

This clone was detected only once. V usage is TRBV5-4 and J usage is TRBJ2-3, with TRBD1 matching 7 bases. CDR3 size: 15 residues. Germline loops: CDR1 SGHNT, CDR2 YYREEE (reference sequence). Trimming at V came to 1 base and at J to 2 bases, leaving 4 bases not matched to a gene. This chain's CDR3 is CASSLPGQITDTQYF. Here the CDR3 DNA reads TGTGCCAGCAGCTTGCCGGGACAGATCACAGATACGCAGTATTTT.

V usage is TRBV28 and J usage is TRBJ1-2; tentatively, D is TRBD1 (6 bases). V lost 2 bases and J lost 5, with 12 bases in between. This CDR3 contains 14 residues. CDR1 MDHEN and CDR2 SYDVKM come from the germline V gene. The CDR3 is CASSLGAGVYGYTF. CDR3 nucleotide sequence: TGTGCCAGCAGTTTAGGGGCAGGGGTTTATGGCTACACCTTC.

V and J are TRBV5-8 and TRBJ2-7; 9 bases match TRBD1. Unmatched junction bases numbered 6, after V lost 3 bases and J lost 5 bases. Looked up from germline, CDR1 is SGHTS and CDR2 is YDEGEE. The CDR3 contains 14 residues. DNA for the CDR3: TGTGCCAGCAGCTCGGGACAGGGTCATCACGAGCAGTACTTC. Its translation: CASSSGQGHHEQYF. The variable domain in full, with the rest retrieved from reference TRBV5-8 and TRBJ2-7, is EAGVTQSPTHLIKTRGQQATLRCSPISGHTSVYWYQQALGLGLQFLLWYDEGEERNRGNFPPRFSGRQFPNYSSELNVNALELEDSALYLCASSSGQGHHEQYFGPGTRLTVT.

The chain couples TRBV14 to TRBJ2-1, with D perhaps matching TRBD2 (5 bases). The CDR3 covers 15 residues. The germline CDR1 and CDR2 sequences are SGHDN and FVKESK. Trimming left V 1 base short and J 4 bases short, with 11 bases between. CDR3 in amino acids: CASSQGTYTYNEQFF. The CDR3 bases are TGTGCCAGCAGCCAAGGGACTTACACTTACAATGAGCAGTTCTTC.

The chain has TRBV5-1 and TRBJ2-2; 8 bases agree with TRBD1. The CDR3 is 15 amino acids. CDR1 and CDR2 from the germline V gene are SGHRS and YFSETQ. Trimming cost V 3 bases and J 6 bases; bases outside gene matches: 7. CDR3 DNA: TGCGCCAGCAGCTGGACAGGGCAGGGGGCCGGGGAGCTGTTTTTT. This sequence encodes CASSWTGQGAGELFF.

The chain recombines TRBV9 with TRBJ2-7, with 10 bases aligning to TRBD1. The germline CDR1 and CDR2 sequences are SGDLS and YYNGEE. The CDR3 totals 19 residues. V shed 4 bases and J 3 bases; nucleotides not matched to a gene: 19. The CDR3 DNA is TGTGCCAGCAGCCCAGTCGGGGGGACAGGGGATTCAGGTGGCTACGAGCAGTACTTC. Protein sequence: CASSPVGGTGDSGGYEQYF.

The chain has TRBV2 and TRBJ1-2; no firm D call. The CDR3 totals 12 residues. The V gene lost 4 bases and the J gene lost 4 bases, with 7 bases spanning the gap. Germline values: CDR1 SNHLY, CDR2 FYNNEI. CDR3 protein: CASSVAVYGYTF. Here the CDR3 DNA reads TGTGCCAGCAGTGTGGCTGTCTATGGCTACACCTTC.

This clone was observed a few times. V usage is TRBV5-6 and J usage is TRBJ2-4; D is uncertain. Trimming left V 0 bases short and J 8 bases short, with 6 bases between. The CDR3 sequence is 12 residues long. Germline CDR1 SGHDT, CDR2 YYEEEE. In DNA form, the CDR3 reads TGTGCCAGCAGCTTGGGGCTAGACATTCAGTACTTC. Amino acids: CASSLGLDIQYF. The full variable domain, completed using reference TRBV5-6 and TRBJ2-4, is DAGVTQSPTHLIKTRGQQVTLRCSPKSGHDTVSWYQQALGQGPQFIFQYYEEEERQRGNFPDRFSGHQFPNYSSELNVNALLLGDSALYLCASSLGLDIQYFGAGTRLSVL.

This clone appeared a few times. The chain couples TRBV4-1 to TRBJ1-1, with D possibly matching TRBD1 (5 bases). This CDR3 is 13 amino acids long. Germline V lookup: CDR1 MGHRA, CDR2 YSYEKL. Trimming removed 4 bases at V and 5 bases at J, with 11 bases between. CDR3 nucleotides: TGCGCCAGCAGCCTAGTGACAGAAACTGAAGCTTTCTTT. Translated: CASSLVTETEAFF.